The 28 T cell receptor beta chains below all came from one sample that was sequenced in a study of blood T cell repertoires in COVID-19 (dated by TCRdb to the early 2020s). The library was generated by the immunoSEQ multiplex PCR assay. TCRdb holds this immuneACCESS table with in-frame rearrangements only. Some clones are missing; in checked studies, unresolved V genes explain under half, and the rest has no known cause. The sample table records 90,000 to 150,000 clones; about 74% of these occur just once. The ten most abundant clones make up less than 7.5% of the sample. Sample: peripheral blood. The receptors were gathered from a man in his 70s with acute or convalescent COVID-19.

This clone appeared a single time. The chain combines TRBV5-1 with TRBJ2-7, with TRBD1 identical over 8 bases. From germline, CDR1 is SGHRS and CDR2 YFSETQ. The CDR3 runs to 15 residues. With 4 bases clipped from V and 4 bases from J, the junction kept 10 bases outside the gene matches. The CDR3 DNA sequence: TGCGCCAGCAGCCCGGGACCGGGACAGGAATACGAGCAGTACTTC. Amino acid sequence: CASSPGPGQEYEQYF. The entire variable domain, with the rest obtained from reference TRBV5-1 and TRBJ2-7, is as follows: KAGVTQTPRYLIKTRGQQVTLSCSPISGHRSVSWYQQTPGQGLQFLFEYFSETQRNKGNFPGRFSGRQFSNSRSEMNVSTLELGDSALYLCASSPGPGQEYEQYFGPGTRLTVT.

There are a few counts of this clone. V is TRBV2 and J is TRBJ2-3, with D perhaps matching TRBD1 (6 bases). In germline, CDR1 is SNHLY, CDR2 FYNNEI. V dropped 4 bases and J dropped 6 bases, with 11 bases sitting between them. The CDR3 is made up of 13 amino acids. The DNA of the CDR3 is TGTGCCAGCAGTGTGAGGGACAAGGATACGCAGTATTTT. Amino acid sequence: CASSVRDKDTQYF.

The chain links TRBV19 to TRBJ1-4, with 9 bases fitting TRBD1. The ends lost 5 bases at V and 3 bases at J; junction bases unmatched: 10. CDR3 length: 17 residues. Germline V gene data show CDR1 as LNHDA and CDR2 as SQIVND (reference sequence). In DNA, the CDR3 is TGTGCCAGTAGTCCCCGGGACAGGGAATACTCTAATGAAAAACTGTTTTTT. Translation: CASSPRDREYSNEKLFF. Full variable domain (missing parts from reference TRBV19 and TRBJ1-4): DGGITQSPKYLFRKEGQNVTLSCEQNLNHDAMYWYRQDPGQGLRLIYYSQIVNDFQKGDIAEGYSVSREKKESFPLTVTSAQKNPTAFYLCASSPRDREYSNEKLFFGSGTQLSVL.

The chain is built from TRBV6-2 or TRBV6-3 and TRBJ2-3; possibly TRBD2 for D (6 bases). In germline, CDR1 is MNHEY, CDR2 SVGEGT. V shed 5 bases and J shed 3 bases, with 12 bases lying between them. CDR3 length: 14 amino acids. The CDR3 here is CASSRFGGTDTQYF. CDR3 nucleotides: TGTGCCAGCAGTCGCTTCGGGGGTACAGATACGCAGTATTTT.

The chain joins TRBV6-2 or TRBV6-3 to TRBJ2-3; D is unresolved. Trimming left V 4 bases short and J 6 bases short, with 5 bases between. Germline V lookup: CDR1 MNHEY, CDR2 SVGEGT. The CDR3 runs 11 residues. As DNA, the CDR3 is TGTGCCAGCAGTTTTCGGGATACGCAGTATTTT. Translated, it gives CASSFRDTQYF.

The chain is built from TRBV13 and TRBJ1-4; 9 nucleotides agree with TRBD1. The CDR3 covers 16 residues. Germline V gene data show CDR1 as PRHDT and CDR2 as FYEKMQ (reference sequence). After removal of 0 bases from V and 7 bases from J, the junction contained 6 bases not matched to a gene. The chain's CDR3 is CASSLGFGQGPEKLFF. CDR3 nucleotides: TGTGCCAGCAGCTTAGGCTTCGGACAGGGGCCTGAAAAACTGTTTTTT.

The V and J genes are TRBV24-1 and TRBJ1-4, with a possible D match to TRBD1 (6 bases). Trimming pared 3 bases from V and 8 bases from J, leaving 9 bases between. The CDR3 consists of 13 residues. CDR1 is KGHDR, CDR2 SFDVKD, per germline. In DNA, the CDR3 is TGTGCCACCAGTGATCCAGGGGAGGAAAAACTGTTTTTT. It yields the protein CATSDPGEEKLFF.

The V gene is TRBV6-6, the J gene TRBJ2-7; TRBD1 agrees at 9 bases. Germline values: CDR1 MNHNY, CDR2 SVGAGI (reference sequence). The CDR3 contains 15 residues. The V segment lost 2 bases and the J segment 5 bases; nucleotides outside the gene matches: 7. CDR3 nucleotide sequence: TGTGCCAGCAGTTACCCCGGACAGGGGAGAAACGAGCAGTACTTC. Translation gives CASSYPGQGRNEQYF.

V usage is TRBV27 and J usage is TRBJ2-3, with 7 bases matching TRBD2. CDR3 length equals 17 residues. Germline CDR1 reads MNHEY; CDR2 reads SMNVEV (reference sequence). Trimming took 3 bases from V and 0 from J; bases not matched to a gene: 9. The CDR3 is CASSFVVASGSTDTQYF. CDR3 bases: TGTGCCAGCAGTTTTGTGGTGGCTAGCGGAAGCACAGATACGCAGTATTTT.

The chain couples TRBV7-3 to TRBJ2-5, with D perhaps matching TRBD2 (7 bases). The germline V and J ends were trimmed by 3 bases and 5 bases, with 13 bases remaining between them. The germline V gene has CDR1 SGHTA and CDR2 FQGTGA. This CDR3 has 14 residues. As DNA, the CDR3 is TGTGCCAGCAGCTTTCGGGGGGCGAGGGAGACCCAGTACTTC. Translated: CASSFRGARETQYF.

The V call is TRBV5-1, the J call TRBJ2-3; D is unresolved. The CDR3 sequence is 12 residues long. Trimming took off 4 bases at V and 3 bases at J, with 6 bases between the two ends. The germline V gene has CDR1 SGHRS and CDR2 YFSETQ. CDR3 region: CASSENTDTQYF. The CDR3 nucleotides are TGCGCCAGCAGCGAGAATACAGATACGCAGTATTTT.

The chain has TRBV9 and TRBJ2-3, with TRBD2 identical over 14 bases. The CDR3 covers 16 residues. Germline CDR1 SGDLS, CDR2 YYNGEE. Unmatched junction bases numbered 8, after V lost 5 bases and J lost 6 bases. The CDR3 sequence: CASSSRLAGGVDTQYF. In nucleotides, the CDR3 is TGTGCCAGCAGTTCTCGACTAGCGGGGGGGGTGGATACGCAGTATTTT.

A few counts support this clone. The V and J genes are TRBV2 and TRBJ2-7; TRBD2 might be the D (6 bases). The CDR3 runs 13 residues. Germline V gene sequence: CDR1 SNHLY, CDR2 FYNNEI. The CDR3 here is CTSWGEWDDEQYF. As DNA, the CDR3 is TGTACATCTTGGGGGGAGTGGGACGACGAGCAGTACTTC.

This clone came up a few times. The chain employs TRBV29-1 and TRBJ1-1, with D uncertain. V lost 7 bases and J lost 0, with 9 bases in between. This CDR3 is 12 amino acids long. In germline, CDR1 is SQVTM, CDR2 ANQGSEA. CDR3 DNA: TGCAGCGCCCGGGAAGTGAACACTGAAGCTTTCTTT. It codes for CSAREVNTEAFF.

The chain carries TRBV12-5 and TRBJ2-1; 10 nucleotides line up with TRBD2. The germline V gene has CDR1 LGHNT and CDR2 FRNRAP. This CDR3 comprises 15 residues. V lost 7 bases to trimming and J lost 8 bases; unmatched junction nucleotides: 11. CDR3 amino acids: CASDFSGGDIYEQFF. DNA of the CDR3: TGTGCTAGTGATTTCAGCGGGGGGGACATTTATGAGCAGTTCTTC.

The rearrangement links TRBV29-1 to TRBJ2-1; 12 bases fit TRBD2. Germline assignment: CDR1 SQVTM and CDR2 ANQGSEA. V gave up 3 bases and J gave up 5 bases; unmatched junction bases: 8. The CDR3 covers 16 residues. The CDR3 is CSVDPDLAGGNNEQFF. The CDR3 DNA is TGCAGCGTTGACCCAGATCTAGCGGGAGGGAACAATGAGCAGTTCTTC.

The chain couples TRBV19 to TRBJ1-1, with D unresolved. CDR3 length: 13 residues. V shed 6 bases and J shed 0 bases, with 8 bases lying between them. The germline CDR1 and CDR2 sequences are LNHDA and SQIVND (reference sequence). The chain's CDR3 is CASRPGLNTEAFF. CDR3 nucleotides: TGTGCCAGTAGGCCCGGGTTGAACACTGAAGCTTTCTTT.

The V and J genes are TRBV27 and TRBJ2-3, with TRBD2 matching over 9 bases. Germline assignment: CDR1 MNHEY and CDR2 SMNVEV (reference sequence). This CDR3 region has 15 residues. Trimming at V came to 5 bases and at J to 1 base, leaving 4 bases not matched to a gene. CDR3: CASSRTSDRTDTQYF. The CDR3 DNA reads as TGTGCCAGCAGTAGGACTAGCGATCGCACAGATACGCAGTATTTT.

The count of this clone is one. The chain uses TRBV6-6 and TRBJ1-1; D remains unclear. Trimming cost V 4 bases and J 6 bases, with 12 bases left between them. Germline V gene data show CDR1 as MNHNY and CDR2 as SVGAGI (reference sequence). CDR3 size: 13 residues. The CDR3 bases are TGTGCCAGCAGTTCCCCTCCGGGATCTGAAGCTTTCTTT. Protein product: CASSSPPGSEAFF.

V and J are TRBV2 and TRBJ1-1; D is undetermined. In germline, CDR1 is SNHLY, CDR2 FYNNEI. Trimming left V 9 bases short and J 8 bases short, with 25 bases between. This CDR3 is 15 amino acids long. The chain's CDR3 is CASRTPKVATEEAFF. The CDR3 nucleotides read TGTGCCAGTCGGACCCCGAAGGTAGCGACCGAAGAAGCTTTCTTT.

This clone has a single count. The CDR3 spells CASSSTPSAGNTEAFF. The CDR3 DNA sequence: TGTGCCAGCAGTTCTACCCCCTCGGCAGGGAACACTGAAGCTTTCTTT. V gene TRBV28 combines with J gene TRBJ1-1; unclear D gene. The CDR3 consists of 16 residues. Trimming removed 4 bases from V and 1 base from J, with 16 bases in between. Germline CDR1 is MDHEN and CDR2 is SYDVKM.

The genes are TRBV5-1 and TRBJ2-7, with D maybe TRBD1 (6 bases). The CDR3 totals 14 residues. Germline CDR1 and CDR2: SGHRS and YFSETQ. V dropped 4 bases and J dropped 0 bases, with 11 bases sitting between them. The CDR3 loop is CASSPWTASYEQYF. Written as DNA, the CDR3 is TGCGCCAGCAGCCCGTGGACAGCCTCCTACGAGCAGTACTTC.

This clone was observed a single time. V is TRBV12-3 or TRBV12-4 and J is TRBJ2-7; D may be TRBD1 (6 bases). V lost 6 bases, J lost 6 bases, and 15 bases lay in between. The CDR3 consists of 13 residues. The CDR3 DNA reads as TGTGCCAGCAGGTACAGGGATTCACGCGAGCAGTACTTC. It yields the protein CASRYRDSREQYF.

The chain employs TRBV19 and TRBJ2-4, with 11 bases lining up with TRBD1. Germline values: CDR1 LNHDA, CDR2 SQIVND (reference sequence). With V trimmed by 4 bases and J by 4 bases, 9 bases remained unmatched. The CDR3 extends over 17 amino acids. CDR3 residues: CASSTGQGGLAKNIQYF. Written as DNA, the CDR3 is TGTGCCAGTAGTACGGGACAGGGGGGTTTAGCGAAAAACATTCAGTACTTC.

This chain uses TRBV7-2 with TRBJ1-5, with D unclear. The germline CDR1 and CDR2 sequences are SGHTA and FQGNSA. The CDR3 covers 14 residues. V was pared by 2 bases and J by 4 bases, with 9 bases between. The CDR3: CASSLRDTNQPQHF. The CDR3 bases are TGTGCCAGCAGCTTAAGAGACACTAATCAGCCCCAGCATTTT.

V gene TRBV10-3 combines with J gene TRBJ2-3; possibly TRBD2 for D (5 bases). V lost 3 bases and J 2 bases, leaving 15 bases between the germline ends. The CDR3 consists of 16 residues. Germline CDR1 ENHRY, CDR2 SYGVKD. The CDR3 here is CAISDPRDGVTDTQYF. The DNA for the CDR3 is TGTGCCATCAGTGACCCGAGGGATGGCGTCACAGATACGCAGTATTTT.

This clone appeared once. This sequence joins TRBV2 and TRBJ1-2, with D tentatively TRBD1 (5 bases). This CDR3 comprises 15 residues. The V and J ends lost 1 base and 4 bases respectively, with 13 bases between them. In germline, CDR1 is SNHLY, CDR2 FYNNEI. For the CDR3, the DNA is TGTGCCAGCAGTGAAGGGGCCAGGGAGGGCTATGGCTACACCTTC. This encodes CASSEGAREGYGYTF.

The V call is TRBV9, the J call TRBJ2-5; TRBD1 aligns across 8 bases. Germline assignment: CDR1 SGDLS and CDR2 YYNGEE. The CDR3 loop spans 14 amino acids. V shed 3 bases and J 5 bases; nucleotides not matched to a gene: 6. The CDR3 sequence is CASSAGQGWETQYF. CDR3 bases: TGTGCCAGCAGCGCCGGACAGGGATGGGAGACCCAGTACTTC.